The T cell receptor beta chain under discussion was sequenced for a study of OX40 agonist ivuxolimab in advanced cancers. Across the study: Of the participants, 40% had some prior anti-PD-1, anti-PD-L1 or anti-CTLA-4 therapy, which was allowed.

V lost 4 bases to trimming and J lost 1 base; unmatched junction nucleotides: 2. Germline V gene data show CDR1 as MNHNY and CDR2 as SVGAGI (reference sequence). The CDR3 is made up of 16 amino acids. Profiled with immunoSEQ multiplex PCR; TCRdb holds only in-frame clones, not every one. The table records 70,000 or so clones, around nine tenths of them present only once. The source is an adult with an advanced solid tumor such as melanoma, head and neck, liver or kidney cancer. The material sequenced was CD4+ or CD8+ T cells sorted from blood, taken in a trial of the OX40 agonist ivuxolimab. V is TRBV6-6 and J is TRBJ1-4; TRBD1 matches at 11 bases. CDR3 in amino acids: CASSSGQGETNEKLFF. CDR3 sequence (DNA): TGTGCCAGCAGTTCGGGACAGGGGGAAACTAATGAAAAACTGTTTTTT.